Listed below are T cell receptor beta chains from one sample, sequenced in a study of cytomegalovirus exposure and HLA in healthy donors. Here immunoSEQ multiplex PCR was the method, and the copy in TCRdb shows in-frame clones only, minus some. The sample includes over 120,000 clones, 60% to 85% seen only once; the top ten take about 6.4%. Sequencing input: PBMCs. The receptors originated from a young man in good health and CMV-seronegative. Each CDR3 is given with its conserved first and last residue. The D gene is left open where the match is weak. Part of the rows lack a size; the others show once, few, many or a class for expanded clones.

J gene	D gene	clone size	V gene	CDR3 protein	CDR3 DNA
TRBJ1-4	TRBD1	NA	TRBV19	CASSFLQGDREKLFF	TGTGCCAGTAGTTTCCTACAGGGGGATCGGGAAAAACTGTTTTTT
TRBJ2-7	TRBD1	once	TRBV18	CASSLRPPGQGSYEQYF	TGTGCCAGCTCACTCCGTCCCCCGGGACAGGGATCCTACGAGCAGTACTTC
TRBJ2-5	TRBD1	NA	TRBV29-1	CSWDRGETQYF	TGCAGCTGGGACAGGGGAGAGACCCAGTACTTC
TRBJ2-2	NA	NA	TRBV19	CASTPQTGELFF	TGTGCCAGTACTCCACAAACCGGGGAGCTGTTTTTT
TRBJ2-7	TRBD2	few	TRBV2	CASSDQAGGMGEQYF	TGTGCCAGCAGTGATCAAGCGGGAGGGATGGGCGAGCAGTACTTC
TRBJ2-3	TRBD2	NA	TRBV9	CASSSSGGTDTQYF	TGTGCCAGCAGCTCTAGCGGGGGTACAGATACGCAGTATTTT
TRBJ1-5	TRBD1	once	TRBV2	CASSETTGVGQPQHF	TGTGCCAGCAGTGAGACGACAGGGGTAGGTCAGCCCCAGCATTTT
TRBJ2-7	TRBD1	NA	TRBV7-6	CASSLAGQGAGEQYF	TGTGCCAGCAGCTTAGCCGGACAGGGGGCGGGTGAGCAGTACTTC
TRBJ1-5	NA	NA	TRBV28	CASSFLQGFGQPQHF	TGTGCCAGCAGTTTCCTACAGGGATTTGGGCAGCCCCAGCATTTT
TRBJ1-2	NA	NA	TRBV6-5	CASSYDSQYGYTF	TGTGCCAGCAGTTACGACAGTCAATATGGCTACACCTTC
TRBJ1-2	NA	NA	TRBV19	CATTWGVLGGYTF	TGTGCCACCACATGGGGGGTTCTAGGTGGCTACACCTTC
TRBJ1-6	NA	NA	TRBV28	CASSPGQSSYNSPLHF	TGTGCCAGCAGTCCAGGGCAGAGCTCCTATAATTCACCCCTCCACTTT
TRBJ1-2	NA	NA	TRBV7-6	CASSLGGDTFYTF	TGTGCCAGCAGCCTCGGGGGGGACACCTTCTACACCTTC
TRBJ2-2	TRBD2	NA	TRBV5-4	CASSSGRERYNTGELFF	TGTGCCAGCAGCTCCGGGCGGGAGCGATATAACACCGGGGAGCTGTTTTTT
TRBJ2-1	NA	NA	TRBV5-4	CASSPPGTNSYNEQFF	TGTGCCAGCAGCCCACCAGGGACAAATTCTTACAATGAGCAGTTCTTC
TRBJ2-2	NA	few	TRBV9	CASSVDSGELFF	TGTGCCAGCAGCGTAGACTCCGGGGAGCTGTTTTTT
TRBJ2-7	TRBD2	NA	TRBV4-1	CASSQDSSGASYEQYF	TGCGCCAGCAGCCAAGATTCTAGCGGGGCCTCCTACGAGCAGTACTTC
TRBJ1-4	TRBD1	NA	TRBV28	CASTPQGSWEKLFF	TGTGCCAGCACTCCACAGGGGTCTTGGGAAAAACTGTTTTTT
TRBJ2-7	NA	NA	TRBV18	CASSAGALGVEQYF	TGTGCCAGCTCGGCAGGGGCCCTGGGAGTCGAGCAGTACTTC
TRBJ2-6	NA	few	TRBV6-5	CASSYLQRANVLTF	TGTGCCAGCAGTTACCTACAGCGGGCCAACGTCCTGACTTTC
TRBJ2-2	NA	NA	TRBV30	CAWKGWLRGYTGELFF	TGTGCCTGGAAAGGTTGGCTGCGAGGGTACACCGGGGAGCTGTTTTTT
TRBJ2-2	NA	NA	TRBV28	CASISSSNTGELFF	TGTGCCAGCATTTCCTCCTCGAACACCGGGGAGCTGTTTTTT
TRBJ1-4	NA	few	TRBV5-1	CASSLGPQGTNEKLFF	TGCGCCAGCAGCTTGGGCCCACAGGGAACTAATGAAAAACTGTTTTTT
TRBJ1-4	NA	NA	TRBV6-1	CASITTGPNEKLFF	TGTGCCAGCATCACAACAGGACCAAATGAAAAACTGTTTTTT
TRBJ2-7	NA	once	TRBV4-1	CASSQEGLVNEQYF	TGCGCCAGCAGCCAAGAAGGCCTAGTAAACGAGCAGTACTTC
TRBJ1-1	NA	NA	TRBV5-1	CASSLGAAGTEAFF	TGCGCCAGCAGCTTGGGAGCCGCCGGCACTGAAGCTTTCTTT
TRBJ2-5	NA	few	TRBV2	CASRGPPKETQYF	TGTGCCAGCAGGGGGCCTCCAAAGGAGACCCAGTACTTC
TRBJ2-1	TRBD2	few	TRBV11-3	CASSPVAGVEQFF	TGTGCCAGCAGCCCAGTAGCGGGGGTTGAGCAGTTCTTC
TRBJ2-2	TRBD1	NA	TRBV9	CASKPGGSNTGQLFF	TGTGCCAGCAAACCAGGGGGATCGAACACCGGGCAGCTGTTTTTT
TRBJ1-1	NA	once	TRBV28	CASSLRQTNTEAFF	TGTGCCAGCAGTTTAAGACAAACGAACACTGAAGCTTTCTTT
TRBJ1-2	NA	once	TRBV4-2	CASSQEKQGAGGYTF	TGTGCCAGCAGCCAAGAAAAACAAGGGGCGGGGGGCTACACCTTC
TRBJ2-7	TRBD1	NA	TRBV11-2	CASSSGQGAYEQYF	TGTGCCAGCAGCTCGGGACAGGGGGCCTACGAGCAGTACTTC
TRBJ2-5	NA	NA	TRBV19	CASSIRGSKETQYF	TGTGCCAGTAGTATCCGAGGGAGCAAAGAGACCCAGTACTTC
TRBJ1-5	NA	NA	TRBV7-9	CASSLVHHQPQHF	TGTGCCAGCAGCTTAGTACATCATCAGCCCCAGCATTTT
TRBJ2-3	NA	NA	TRBV29-1	CSVEKSVDTQYF	TGCAGCGTTGAAAAGAGCGTCGATACGCAGTATTTT
TRBJ2-1	TRBD2	NA	TRBV9	CASSVREATYNEQFF	TGTGCCAGCAGCGTGCGGGAGGCTACCTACAATGAGCAGTTCTTC
TRBJ2-2	NA	NA	TRBV7-6	CASSFGHTTGELFF	TGTGCCAGCAGCTTTGGACATACCACCGGGGAGCTGTTTTTT
TRBJ2-1	TRBD2	NA	TRBV27	CASSLVAGDQYNEQFF	TGTGCCAGCAGTTTGGTAGCGGGGGACCAATACAATGAGCAGTTCTTC
TRBJ1-6	TRBD1	NA	TRBV2	CASSPTTGGGSPLHF	TGTGCCAGCAGCCCCACTACAGGGGGCGGTTCACCCCTCCACTTT
TRBJ2-3	NA	NA	TRBV2	CASSQGITDTQYF	TGTGCCAGCAGTCAGGGAATCACAGATACGCAGTATTTT
TRBJ1-1	TRBD1	NA	TRBV15	CATSGRQGIDTEAFF	TGTGCCACCAGCGGGAGACAGGGGATAGACACTGAAGCTTTCTTT
TRBJ2-7	NA	NA	TRBV6-5	CASTPRGAASYEQYF	TGTGCCAGCACCCCACGGGGGGCCGCATCCTACGAGCAGTACTTC
TRBJ2-1	NA	NA	TRBV7-2	CASSTRGAGNEQFF	TGTGCCAGCAGCACCCGGGGGGCGGGCAATGAGCAGTTCTTC
TRBJ1-5	NA	NA	TRBV28	CASSGSAAGNQPQHF	TGTGCCAGCAGCGGATCCGCGGCGGGGAATCAGCCCCAGCATTTT
TRBJ1-4	TRBD1	once	TRBV5-6	CASSYLRGRDEKLFF	TGTGCCAGCAGCTACCTCAGGGGGCGCGATGAAAAACTGTTTTTT
TRBJ1-2	TRBD1	NA	TRBV7-2	CASSPGQGLGYTF	TGTGCCAGCAGCCCGGGACAGGGGCTAGGCTACACCTTC
TRBJ2-2	TRBD1	NA	TRBV7-8	CASSFGTGVYTGELFF	TGTGCCAGCAGCTTCGGGACAGGGGTATACACCGGGGAGCTGTTTTTT
TRBJ1-5	NA	NA	TRBV11-2	CASSLEGGVNQPQHF	TGTGCCAGCAGCTTAGAGGGGGGAGTCAATCAGCCCCAGCATTTT
TRBJ2-1	TRBD2	NA	TRBV30	CAWGTSKMDEQFF	TGTGCCTGGGGGACTAGTAAAATGGATGAGCAGTTCTTC
TRBJ2-2	TRBD1	few	TRBV11-2	CASSPLRGKGAGELFF	TGTGCCAGCAGTCCCCTCAGGGGGAAGGGTGCCGGGGAGCTGTTTTTT
TRBJ2-6	NA	once	TRBV5-4	CASNSYSGANVLTF	TGTGCCAGCAACTCCTACTCTGGGGCCAACGTCCTGACTTTC
TRBJ2-2	TRBD2	NA	TRBV19	CATKLSSGSRNTGELFF	TGTGCCACCAAGTTGTCTAGCGGGAGTAGGAACACCGGGGAGCTGTTTTTT
TRBJ1-5	TRBD1	NA	TRBV9	CASSMTGGADQPQHF	TGTGCCAGCAGCATGACAGGGGGTGCGGATCAGCCCCAGCATTTT
TRBJ1-5	NA	NA	TRBV6-6	CASSYSVRSNQPQHF	TGTGCCAGCAGTTACTCTGTACGGAGCAATCAGCCCCAGCATTTT
TRBJ1-1	NA	NA	TRBV29-1	CSVEDPRGGAEAFF	TGCAGCGTTGAAGATCCCCGAGGGGGTGCTGAAGCTTTCTTT
TRBJ2-1	NA	few	TRBV30	CAWTPFGSSYNEQFF	TGTGCCTGGACCCCCTTTGGGAGCTCCTACAATGAGCAGTTCTTC
TRBJ1-2	NA	NA	TRBV28	CASSLVHRADGYTF	TGTGCCAGCAGTTTAGTGCACAGGGCTGATGGCTACACCTTC
TRBJ2-7	TRBD2	NA	TRBV5-4	CASSRGTSGGSEQYF	TGTGCCAGCAGCCGGGGGACTAGCGGCGGGAGCGAGCAGTACTTC
TRBJ2-7	TRBD2	NA	TRBV28	CASSRPGGGGYEQYF	TGTGCCAGCAGTCGACCGGGCGGGGGAGGGTACGAGCAGTACTTC
TRBJ1-2	NA	NA	TRBV9	CASSVAQGPSPYGYTF	TGTGCCAGCAGCGTAGCTCAGGGCCCGAGCCCCTATGGCTACACCTTC